These 11 T cell receptor beta chains were sequenced from one sample in a study of OX40 agonist ivuxolimab in advanced cancers. The assay was immunoSEQ multiplex PCR, and TCRdb's table has in-frame clones only and misses some. The sample has 100,000 to 150,000 clones, 92% seen once. Sequencing was performed on CD4+ or CD8+ T cells sorted from blood, taken in a trial of the OX40 agonist ivuxolimab. The receptors derive from an adult with an advanced solid tumor such as melanoma, head and neck, liver or kidney cancer.

The genes are TRBV7-3 and TRBJ2-7; D unclear. CDR3 length: 12 amino acids. Germline CDR1 SGHTA, CDR2 FQGTGA. Deletions cut 0 bases from V and 7 bases from J, with 7 bases between. CDR3 amino acids: CASSLTEGEQYF. In DNA, the CDR3 is TGTGCCAGCAGCTTAACGGAAGGGGAGCAGTACTTC.

The gene calls are TRBV5-8 and TRBJ1-2; no clear D. Trimming removed 3 bases at V and 4 bases at J, with 7 bases between. CDR3 size: 12 residues. CDR1 and CDR2 from the germline V gene are SGHTS and YDEGEE. The CDR3 DNA sequence: TGTGCCAGCAGCTCGGACCTCTATGGCTACACCTTC. It encodes CASSSDLYGYTF.

V and J are TRBV7-3 and TRBJ2-2; D is unresolved. Between the trimmed V and J ends, which lost 5 bases and 2 bases, there was a span of 9 bases. The CDR3 contains 14 residues. In germline, CDR1 is SGHTA, CDR2 FQGTGA. The CDR3, as DNA: TGTGCCAGCAGCCCGACAATTAACACCGGGGAGCTGTTTTTT. This sequence encodes CASSPTINTGELFF. Variable domain in full (rest from reference TRBV7-3 and TRBJ2-2): GAGVSQTPSNKVTEKGKYVELRCDPISGHTALYWYRQSLGQGPEFLIYFQGTGAADDSGLPNDRFFAVRPEGSVSTLKIQRTERGDSAVYLCASSPTINTGELFFGEGSRLTVL.

V usage is TRBV10-2 and J usage is TRBJ1-5; D uncertain. The V and J ends lost 6 bases and 3 bases respectively, with 9 bases between them. The CDR3 sequence is 13 residues long. Germline lookup yields CDR1 WSHSY and CDR2 SAAADI. The DNA of the CDR3 is TGCGCCAGCAGGGACGGCAACAATCAGCCCCAGCATTTT. It translates to CASRDGNNQPQHF.

The chain employs TRBV27 and TRBJ2-2; tentatively, D is TRBD1 or TRBD2 (6 bases each). This CDR3 has 13 amino acids. Germline V gene sequence: CDR1 MNHEY, CDR2 SMNVEV (reference sequence). V was clipped by 5 bases and J by 6 bases, with 10 bases between them. In DNA, the CDR3 is TGTGCCAGCAGTAAGAGGGGGGCCGGGGAGCTGTTTTTT. This codes for CASSKRGAGELFF.

This clone was picked up one time. This rearrangement joins TRBV7-2 to TRBJ2-6; TRBD2 might be the D (7 bases). Germline V gives CDR1 SGHTA, CDR2 FQGNSA. The ends were cut back, 5 bases at V and 4 bases at J, with 18 bases in the middle. The CDR3 runs 17 residues. The CDR3 bases are TGTGCCAGCAGCCCCCCCCGGGGGGCGCAAGGGGCCAACGTCCTGACTTTC. Protein: CASSPPRGAQGANVLTF. The variable domain in full, with the rest retrieved from reference TRBV7-2 and TRBJ2-6, is GAGVSQSPSNKVTEKGKDVELRCDPISGHTALYWYRQSLGQGLEFLIYFQGNSAPDKSGLPSDRFSAERTGGSVSTLTIQRTQQEDSAVYLCASSPPRGAQGANVLTFGAGSRLTVL.

Comments on this clone: Mismatch with germline at one junction end may stem from a read error. The V and J genes are TRBV7-3 and TRBJ2-2; 7 bases fit TRBD1. The CDR3 runs to 15 residues. Germline loops: CDR1 SGHTA, CDR2 FQGTGA. CDR3 sequence reads: CASSLTGVNTGELFF. The CDR3 DNA follows: TGTGCCAGCAGCCTAACAGGGGTTAACACCGGGGAGCTGTTTTTT. The full variable domain, in which reference TRBV7-3 and TRBJ2-2 provide the parts outside the CDR3, is GAGVSQTPSNKVTEKGKYVELRCDPISGHTALYWYRQSLGQGPEFLIYFQGTGAADDSGLPNDRFFAVRPEGSVSTLKIQRTERGDSAVYLCASSLTGVNTGELFFGEGSRLTVL.

The V call is TRBV7-6, the J call TRBJ1-4; D is ambiguous. Germline CDR1 SGHVS, CDR2 FNYEAQ. The CDR3 runs to 15 residues. Trimming left V 5 bases short and J 0 bases short, with 10 bases between. The CDR3 loop reads CASSPGASTNEKLFF. The CDR3 DNA follows: TGTGCCAGCAGCCCTGGCGCCTCAACTAATGAAAAACTGTTTTTT.

The rearrangement links TRBV5-1 to TRBJ2-1, with 8 bases that match TRBD2. The ends lost 2 bases at V and 5 bases at J; junction bases unmatched: 12. Germline CDR1 reads SGHRS; CDR2 reads YFSETQ. CDR3 length: 17 amino acids. The CDR3 bases are TGCGCCAGCAGCTTTAAAATTCTTGGGACTAGTAACAATGAGCAGTTCTTC. Protein product: CASSFKILGTSNNEQFF.

The chain recombines TRBV5-1 with TRBJ1-1; a possible D gene is TRBD1 (5 bases). Germline V CDR1 and CDR2: SGHRS, YFSETQ. The CDR3 contains 16 residues. With 2 bases removed from V and 2 bases from J, the gap between germline ends came to 16 bases. CDR3 nucleotide sequence: TGCGCCAGCAGCTTAAGCCTCCGGGACGTAAACACTGAAGCTTTCTTT. This translates into CASSLSLRDVNTEAFF.

CDR3 sequence (DNA): TGTGCCAGCAGCCTATCCGGGACTAGCGTCTACAATGAGCAGTTCTTC. Amino acid sequence: CASSLSGTSVYNEQFF. The rearrangement joins TRBV7-2 to TRBJ2-1; 10 positions match TRBD2. Germline V gives CDR1 SGHTA, CDR2 FQGNSA. This CDR3 spans 16 amino acids. After removal of 5 bases from V and 3 bases from J, the junction contained 7 bases not matched to a gene.